Described below is a single TCR beta chain sequence and its context. No antigen is known for it. Compared with germline, one end of the junction differs, possibly owing to a read error. This entry belongs to a study of tumor and adjacent non-tumor tissue in lung cancer. Study-level background: On average, productive TCRbeta reads reached a few million per sample. Study-level results: Compared with tumor, normal lung showed significantly lower TCR diversity.

This sample's RNA came from whole unsorted tissue. Distant lung tissue was collected more than 3 cm away from the tumor edge. From germline, CDR1 is MDHEN and CDR2 SYDVKM. This CDR3 contains 17 residues. TCRbeta libraries were built with three rounds of nested PCR, modified from ARM-PCR. In TCRdb, the multiplex PCR reads were re-called with MiXCR into one record per CDR3 protein. The profile shows 60,000 or so distinct CDR3 sequences, about 55% of them singletons. This sequence was found in a man in his 70s with non-small cell lung cancer. This chain uses TRBV28 with TRBJ2-1; a weak D match, TRBD2 (7 bases). Sequencing input: distant non-tumor lung tissue. The CDR3 sequence is CATSLSGGGSGYNEQFF. Here the CDR3 DNA reads TGTGCCACCAGTTTATCGGGGGGCGGGAGTGGTTACAATGAGCAGTTCTTC.